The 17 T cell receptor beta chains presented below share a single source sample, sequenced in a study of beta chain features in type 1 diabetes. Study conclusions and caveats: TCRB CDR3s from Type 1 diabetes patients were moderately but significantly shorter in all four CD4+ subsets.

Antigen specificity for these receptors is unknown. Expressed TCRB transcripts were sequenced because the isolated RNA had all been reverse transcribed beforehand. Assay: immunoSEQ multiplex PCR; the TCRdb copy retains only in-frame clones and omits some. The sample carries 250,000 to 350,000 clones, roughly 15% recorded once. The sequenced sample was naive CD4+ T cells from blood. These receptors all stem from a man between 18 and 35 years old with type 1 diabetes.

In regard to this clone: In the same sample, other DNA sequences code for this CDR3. The CDR3 spells CSASRGEKLFF. The CDR3 region has the DNA TGCAGTGCCTCCCGCGGGGAAAAACTGTTTTTT. This chain connects TRBV20-1 to TRBJ1-4, with unresolved D. The germline V and J ends were trimmed by 6 bases and 8 bases, with 10 bases remaining between them. In germline, CDR1 is DFQATT, CDR2 SNEGSKA (reference sequence). The CDR3 is 11 residues long.

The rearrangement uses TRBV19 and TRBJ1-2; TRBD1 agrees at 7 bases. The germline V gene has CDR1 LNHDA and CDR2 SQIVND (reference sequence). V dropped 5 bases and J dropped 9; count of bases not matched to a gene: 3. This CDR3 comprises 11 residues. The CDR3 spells CASSATGRYTF. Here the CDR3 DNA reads TGTGCCAGTAGTGCGACAGGGCGCTACACCTTC.

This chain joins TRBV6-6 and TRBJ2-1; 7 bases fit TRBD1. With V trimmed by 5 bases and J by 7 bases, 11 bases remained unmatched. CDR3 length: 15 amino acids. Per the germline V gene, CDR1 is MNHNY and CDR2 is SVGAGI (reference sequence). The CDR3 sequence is CASSRGQVIGNEQFF. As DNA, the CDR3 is TGTGCCAGCAGTCGAGGACAGGTGATAGGTAATGAGCAGTTCTTC.

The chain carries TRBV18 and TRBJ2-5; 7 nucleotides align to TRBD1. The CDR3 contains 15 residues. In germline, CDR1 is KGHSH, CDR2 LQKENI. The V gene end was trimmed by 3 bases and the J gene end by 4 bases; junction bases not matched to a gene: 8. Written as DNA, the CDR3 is TGTGCCAGCTCACCGGCGACGGGGACAGCAGAGACCCAGTACTTC. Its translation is CASSPATGTAETQYF.

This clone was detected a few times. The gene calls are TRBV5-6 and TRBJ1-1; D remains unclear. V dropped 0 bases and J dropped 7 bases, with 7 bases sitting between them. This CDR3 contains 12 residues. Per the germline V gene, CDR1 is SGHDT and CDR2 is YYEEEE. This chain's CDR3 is CASSLDQIEAFF. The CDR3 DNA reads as TGTGCCAGCAGCTTGGATCAAATTGAAGCTTTCTTT.

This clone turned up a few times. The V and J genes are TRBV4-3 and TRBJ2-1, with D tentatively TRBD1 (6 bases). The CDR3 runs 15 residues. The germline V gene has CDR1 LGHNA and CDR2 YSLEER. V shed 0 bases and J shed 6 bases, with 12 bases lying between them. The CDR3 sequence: CASSQEGRGLNEQFF. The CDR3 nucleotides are TGCGCCAGCAGCCAAGAGGGCAGGGGTCTCAATGAGCAGTTCTTC.

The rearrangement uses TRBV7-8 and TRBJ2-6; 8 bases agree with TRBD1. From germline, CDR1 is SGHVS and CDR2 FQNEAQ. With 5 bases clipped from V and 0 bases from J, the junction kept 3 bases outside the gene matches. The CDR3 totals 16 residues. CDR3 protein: CASSGQGYSGANVLTF. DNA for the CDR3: TGTGCCAGCAGCGGACAGGGTTACTCTGGGGCCAACGTCCTGACTTTC.

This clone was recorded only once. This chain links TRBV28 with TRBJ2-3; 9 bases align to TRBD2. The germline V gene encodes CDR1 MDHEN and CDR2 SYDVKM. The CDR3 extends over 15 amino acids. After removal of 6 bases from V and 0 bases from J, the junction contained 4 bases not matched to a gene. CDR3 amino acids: CASSRSGSSTDTQYF. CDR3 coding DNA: TGTGCCAGCAGCCGTAGCGGGAGTAGCACAGATACGCAGTATTTT.

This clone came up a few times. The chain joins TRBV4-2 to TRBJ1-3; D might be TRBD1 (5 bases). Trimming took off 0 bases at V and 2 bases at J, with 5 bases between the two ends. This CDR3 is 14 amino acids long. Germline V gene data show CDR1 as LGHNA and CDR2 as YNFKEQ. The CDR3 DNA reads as TGTGCCAGCAGCCAAGACAGGGCTGGAAACACCATATATTTT. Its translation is CASSQDRAGNTIYF.

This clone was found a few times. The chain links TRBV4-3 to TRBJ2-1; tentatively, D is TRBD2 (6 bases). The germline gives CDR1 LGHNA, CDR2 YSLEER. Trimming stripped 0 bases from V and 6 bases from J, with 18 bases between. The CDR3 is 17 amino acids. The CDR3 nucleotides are TGCGCCAGCAGCCAAGAGGCTCCTCGGGGGTTTCTCAATGAGCAGTTCTTC. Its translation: CASSQEAPRGFLNEQFF.

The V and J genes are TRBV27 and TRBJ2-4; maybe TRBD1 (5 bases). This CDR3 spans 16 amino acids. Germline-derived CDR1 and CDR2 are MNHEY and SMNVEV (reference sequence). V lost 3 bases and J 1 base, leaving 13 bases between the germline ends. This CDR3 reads CASSFLGPHAKNIQYF. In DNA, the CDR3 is TGTGCCAGCAGTTTCCTGGGGCCTCACGCCAAAAACATTCAGTACTTC.

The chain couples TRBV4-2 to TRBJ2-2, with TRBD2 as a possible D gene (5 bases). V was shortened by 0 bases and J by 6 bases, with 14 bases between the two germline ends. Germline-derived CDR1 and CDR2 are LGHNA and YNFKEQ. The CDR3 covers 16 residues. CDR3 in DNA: TGTGCCAGCAGCCAAGATCGTACGGGGTGGGCCGGGGAGCTGTTTTTT. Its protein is CASSQDRTGWAGELFF.

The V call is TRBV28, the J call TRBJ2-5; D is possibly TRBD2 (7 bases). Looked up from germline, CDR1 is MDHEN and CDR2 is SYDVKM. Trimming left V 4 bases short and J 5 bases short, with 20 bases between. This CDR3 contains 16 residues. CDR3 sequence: CASSSALGGRGETQYF. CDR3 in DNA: TGTGCCAGCAGTTCCGCCCTAGGGGGGCGGGGGGAGACCCAGTACTTC. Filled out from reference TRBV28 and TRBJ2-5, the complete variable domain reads DVKVTQSSRYLVKRTGEKVFLECVQDMDHENMFWYRQDPGLGLRLIYFSYDVKMKEKGDIPEGYSVSREKKERFSLILESASTNQTSMYLCASSSALGGRGETQYFGPGTRLLVL.

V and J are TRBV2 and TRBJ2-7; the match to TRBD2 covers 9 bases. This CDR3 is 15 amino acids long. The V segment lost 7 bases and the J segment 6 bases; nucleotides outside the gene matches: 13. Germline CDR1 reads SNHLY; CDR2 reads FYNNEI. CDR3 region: CASIGLAGPLLEQYF. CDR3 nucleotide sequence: TGTGCCAGCATCGGTCTAGCGGGACCTCTCCTCGAGCAGTACTTC.

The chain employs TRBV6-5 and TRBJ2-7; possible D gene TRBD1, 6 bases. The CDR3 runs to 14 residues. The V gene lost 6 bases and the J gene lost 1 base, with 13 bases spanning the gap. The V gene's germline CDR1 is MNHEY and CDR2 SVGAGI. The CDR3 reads CASRMTGTSYEQYF. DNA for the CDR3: TGTGCCAGCAGAATGACAGGTACTTCCTACGAGCAGTACTTC.

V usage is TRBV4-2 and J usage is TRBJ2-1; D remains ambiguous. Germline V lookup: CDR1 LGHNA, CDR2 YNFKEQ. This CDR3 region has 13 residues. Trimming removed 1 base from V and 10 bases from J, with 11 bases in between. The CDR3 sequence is CASSQVVAREQFF. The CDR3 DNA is TGTGCCAGCAGCCAAGTTGTCGCTCGGGAGCAGTTCTTC.

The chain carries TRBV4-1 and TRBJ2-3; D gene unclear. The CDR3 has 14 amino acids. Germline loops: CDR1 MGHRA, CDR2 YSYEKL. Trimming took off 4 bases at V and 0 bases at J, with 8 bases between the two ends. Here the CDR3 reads CASSLAASTDTQYF. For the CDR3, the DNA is TGCGCCAGCAGCCTAGCCGCGAGCACAGATACGCAGTATTTT.